The 24 T cell receptor beta chains given below trace back to one sample, sequenced in a study of blood T cell repertoires in COVID-19. Generated by immunoSEQ multiplex PCR, the TCRdb table keeps only in-frame clones and is missing some. This sample carries a few hundred thousand clones, around 83% of them seen once, and the ten largest clones take approximately 4.7%. The sequenced sample was PBMCs or T cells enriched from blood (not recorded which). These receptors came from a woman between 45 and 65 years old who had recovered from COVID-19.

In regard to this clone: Other nucleotide sequences from this sample produce the same CDR3. CDR3 nucleotides: TGTGCCAGCAGCCCTGGACAGGGGCCAGATACGCAGTATTTT. Translated, it gives CASSPGQGPDTQYF. The V and J genes are TRBV5-4 and TRBJ2-3; 9 bases line up with TRBD1. This CDR3 is 14 amino acids long. The trim removed 4 bases at V and 4 bases at J, leaving 4 bases unmatched. Germline V gives CDR1 SGHNT, CDR2 YYREEE (reference sequence).

This clone was observed once. The V call is TRBV27, the J call TRBJ1-2; 8 bases align to TRBD1. After removal of 4 bases from V and 3 bases from J, the junction contained 10 bases not matched to a gene. Per germline, CDR1 MNHEY and CDR2 SMNVEV (reference sequence). CDR3 size: 16 residues. CDR3 amino acids: CASSSRAGGLHYGYTF. In nucleotides, the CDR3 is TGTGCCAGCAGTTCCCGGGCAGGGGGCCTCCACTATGGCTACACCTTC.

This clone was counted a single time. The CDR3 loop reads CASSTRPGQEHNEQFF. The CDR3 region has the DNA TGTGCCAGCAGCACAAGACCGGGACAGGAGCACAATGAGCAGTTCTTC. The chain uses TRBV11-2 and TRBJ2-1; 8 bases line up with TRBD1. V lost 5 bases and J lost 5; bases outside the gene matches: 11. Germline assignment: CDR1 SGHAT and CDR2 FQNNGV. The length of the CDR3 is 16 residues.

V gene TRBV5-1 combines with J gene TRBJ2-5; 14 bases line up with TRBD2. From germline, CDR1 is SGHRS and CDR2 YFSETQ. J gave up 0 bases and V 3 bases, and 10 bases lay outside the gene matches. This CDR3 has 19 residues. CDR3 DNA: TGCGCCAGCAGCTCCCAATGGGGACTAGCGGGGGAGTACCAAGAGACCCAGTACTTC. It is translated as CASSSQWGLAGEYQETQYF.

In this sample, this clone turned up a few times. This rearrangement joins TRBV19 to TRBJ1-5; tentatively, D is TRBD1 (6 bases). Germline lookup yields CDR1 LNHDA and CDR2 SQIVND (reference sequence). V was pared by 3 bases and J by 5 bases, with 17 bases between. This CDR3 contains 16 residues. The CDR3 nucleotides read TGTGCCAGTAGTATGGGAGGGGGGAGTTCTTATCAGCCCCAGCATTTT. It is translated as CASSMGGGSSYQPQHF.

The J gene is TRBJ2-3, the V gene TRBV5-1; 14 bases are a match to TRBD2. The germline V gene encodes CDR1 SGHRS and CDR2 YFSETQ. The CDR3 has 15 residues. With 4 bases clipped from V and 10 bases from J, the junction kept 8 bases outside the gene matches. CDR3 sequence: CASSPGTSGGLAQYF. The CDR3 region has the DNA TGCGCCAGCAGCCCGGGGACTAGCGGGGGCTTGGCGCAGTATTTT.

The gene calls are TRBV4-1 and TRBJ2-1, with TRBD2 matching over 7 bases. The CDR3 has 16 residues. The V gene end was trimmed by 4 bases and the J gene end by 4 bases; junction bases not matched to a gene: 10. The germline V gene encodes CDR1 MGHRA and CDR2 YSYEKL. The CDR3 coding sequence is TGCGCCAGCAGCCGCGGCGGGAGAGCGACTTACAATGAGCAGTTCTTC. Amino acids: CASSRGGRATYNEQFF.

The J gene is TRBJ1-5, the V gene TRBV30; the D is unclear. Trimming took 0 bases from V and 6 from J, leaving 12 bases between them. Germline lookup yields CDR1 GTSNPN and CDR2 SVGIG (reference sequence). The CDR3 covers 14 residues. The CDR3 sequence is CAWSVLEGGQPQHF. In DNA form, the CDR3 reads TGTGCCTGGAGTGTATTGGAGGGAGGTCAGCCCCAGCATTTT.

The V call is TRBV11-3, the J call TRBJ1-3, with 9 bases matching TRBD1. Germline V gene sequence: CDR1 SGHNT, CDR2 YENEEA. CDR3 length equals 13 residues. Losses at the gene ends were 5 bases for V and 4 bases for J; bases not matched to a gene: 0. As DNA, the CDR3 is TGTGCCAGCAGCGGGACAGGGGGAAACACCATATATTTT. This codes for CASSGTGGNTIYF.

The chain combines TRBV9 with TRBJ2-7, with D perhaps matching TRBD2 (6 bases). V dropped 0 bases and J dropped 6 bases, with 10 bases sitting between them. CDR1 SGDLS and CDR2 YYNGEE come from the germline V gene. The CDR3 runs 13 residues. In DNA form, the CDR3 reads TGTGCCAGCAGCGTAGCTAGCGTCTCCGAGCAGTACTTC. It is translated as CASSVASVSEQYF.

This clone appeared a single time. The chain carries TRBV30 and TRBJ2-3; D not certain. Germline values: CDR1 GTSNPN, CDR2 SVGIG (reference sequence). The CDR3 runs 13 residues. Trimming removed 1 base at V and 2 bases at J, with 7 bases between. CDR3 sequence reads: CAWSAPSTDTQYF. CDR3 in DNA: TGTGCCTGGAGTGCTCCCTCCACAGATACGCAGTATTTT.

In this sample, this clone turned up once. The chain links TRBV18 to TRBJ1-2; D unresolved. There are 14 residues in the CDR3. Germline-derived CDR1 and CDR2 are KGHSH and LQKENI. Trimming removed 2 bases at V and 1 base at J, with 8 bases between. CDR3 sequence reads: CASSPFRDNYGYTF. In nucleotides, the CDR3 is TGTGCCAGCTCACCATTCCGGGATAACTATGGCTACACCTTC.

The J gene is TRBJ2-1, the V gene TRBV15; no definite D call. V lost 0 bases to trimming and J lost 9 bases, with 6 bases between them. CDR1 and CDR2 (germline): LNHNV, YYDKDF (reference sequence). There are 12 residues in the CDR3. CDR3: CATSRENSEQFF. Written as DNA, the CDR3 is TGTGCCACCAGCAGAGAAAATAGTGAGCAGTTCTTC.

The chain combines TRBV7-3 with TRBJ2-2, with TRBD2 as a possible D gene (6 bases). Germline V gives CDR1 SGHTA, CDR2 FQGTGA. V lost 5 bases to trimming and J lost 3 bases, with 16 bases between them. CDR3 length: 16 residues. CDR3 sequence: CASSPLGGWDTGELFF. In nucleotides, the CDR3 is TGTGCCAGCAGCCCCCTCGGAGGGTGGGACACCGGGGAGCTGTTTTTT.

The chain links TRBV7-2 to TRBJ1-3; D not resolved. Trimming removed 2 bases at V and 0 bases at J, with 5 bases between. Looked up from germline, CDR1 is SGHTA and CDR2 is FQGNSA. This CDR3 has 14 residues. DNA of the CDR3: TGTGCCAGCAGCTTACAGGTCTCTGGAAACACCATATATTTT. It is translated as CASSLQVSGNTIYF.

Turning to this clone: Other DNA sequences in the same sample also yield this CDR3. This chain links TRBV7-9 with TRBJ1-1; D is unclear. V shed 0 bases and J shed 0 bases, with 8 bases lying between them. The V gene's germline CDR1 is SEHNR and CDR2 FQNEAQ (reference sequence). The CDR3 extends over 15 amino acids. CDR3 in amino acids: CASSLAAGLNTEAFF. For the CDR3, the DNA is TGTGCCAGCAGCTTAGCGGCGGGCCTGAACACTGAAGCTTTCTTT.

This clone has ten or more counts. The V and J genes are TRBV7-7 and TRBJ2-5, with D unclear. Germline V lookup: CDR1 SSHAT, CDR2 FNYEAQ (reference sequence). V was clipped by 1 base and J by 1 base, with 10 bases between them. The CDR3 length is 15 residues. The CDR3 DNA sequence: TGTGCCAGCAGCTTAGGGCGGCTACTCCAAGAGACCCAGTACTTC. This codes for CASSLGRLLQETQYF.

The CDR3 reads CASSLVGARTEAFF. CDR3 sequence (DNA): TGTGCCAGCAGCTTAGTGGGGGCGCGGACTGAAGCTTTCTTT. V usage is TRBV7-2 and J usage is TRBJ1-1; D possibly corresponds to TRBD1 (6 bases). The CDR3 is 14 residues long. Trimming took off 1 base at V and 5 bases at J, with 11 bases between the two ends. CDR1 is SGHTA and CDR2 is FQGNSA in the germline V gene.

The chain uses TRBV5-6 and TRBJ2-2; D is perhaps TRBD1 (5 bases). The V end was cut by 0 bases, the J end by 0 bases, with 6 bases between. The V gene's germline CDR1 is SGHDT and CDR2 YYEEEE. This CDR3 comprises 15 residues. The CDR3, as DNA: TGTGCCAGCAGCTTGGGACAGTCGAACACCGGGGAGCTGTTTTTT. Translating gives CASSLGQSNTGELFF.

This clone was observed a single time. The rearrangement links TRBV9 to TRBJ2-1; maybe TRBD1 (5 bases). The CDR3 has 15 amino acids. Per germline, CDR1 SGDLS and CDR2 YYNGEE. The germline V and J ends were trimmed by 0 bases and 4 bases, with 11 bases remaining between them. The CDR3 bases are TGTGCCAGCAGCGTAGGACAGCCATCGTACAATGAGCAGTTCTTC. Translation: CASSVGQPSYNEQFF.

The gene calls are TRBV7-8 and TRBJ2-7; the match to TRBD2 covers 12 bases. Germline lookup yields CDR1 SGHVS and CDR2 FQNEAQ. This CDR3 region has 18 residues. The V and J ends lost 0 bases and 2 bases, in that order; junction bases with no gene match: 8. In DNA form, the CDR3 reads TGTGCCAGCAGCTTAGCCCTGACTAGCGGGAGTGTAACCTACGAGCAGTACTTC. It yields the protein CASSLALTSGSVTYEQYF.

The genes are TRBV5-4 and TRBJ1-3, with D perhaps matching TRBD1 (6 bases). V lost 3 bases to trimming and J lost 3 bases, with 13 bases between them. Germline loops: CDR1 SGHNT, CDR2 YYREEE (reference sequence). The CDR3 contains 15 residues. This CDR3 is CASSYQGPVGNTIYF. CDR3 sequence (DNA): TGTGCCAGCAGCTATCAGGGGCCTGTTGGAAACACCATATATTTT.

The V call is TRBV30, the J call TRBJ1-1; TRBD1 agrees at 7 bases. Germline lookup yields CDR1 GTSNPN and CDR2 SVGIG (reference sequence). The CDR3 is 15 amino acids. With V trimmed by 1 base and J by 11 bases, 16 bases remained unmatched. The CDR3 protein is CAWSAYPQGRGVAFF. The CDR3 nucleotides read TGTGCCTGGAGTGCCTATCCACAGGGGAGAGGGGTGGCTTTCTTT.

V and J are TRBV24-1 and TRBJ2-3; D gene uncertain. The CDR3 is made up of 12 amino acids. V shed 4 bases and J shed 6 bases, with 7 bases lying between them. The germline CDR1 and CDR2 sequences are KGHDR and SFDVKD. The CDR3 DNA sequence: TGTGCCACCAGTGACCTAGAGGATACGCAGTATTTT. Translation: CATSDLEDTQYF.